This T cell receptor (beta chain) emerged from a study of cytomegalovirus exposure and HLA in healthy donors. Primers for the PCR totalled 60 Vbeta and 13 Jbeta. Generated by immunoSEQ multiplex PCR, the TCRdb table keeps only in-frame clones and is missing some. There are 110,000 or so clones in the sample; under 90% occur only once, and 2.2% lies in the top ten. As to this clone: Its antigen is unidentified.

This CDR3 is built from 13 residues. V lost 7 bases and J 5 bases, leaving 12 bases between the germline ends. Looked up from germline, CDR1 is GTSNPN and CDR2 is SVGIG (reference sequence). Whole-study results and caveats: Association of fewer than 20,000 TCR beta sequences with HLA alleles was found at 0.05 false discovery rate in a later analysis. Immune exposure information comprised only CMV serostatus. Previously analyzed data showed that most TCR beta V segments were productive at a frequency of about 90% or about 30%. Reportedly, TCR beta sequences accurately predicted HLA-A and HLA-B alleles in most subjects.

The sequencing input was PBMCs. The rearrangement joins TRBV30 to TRBJ1-6; D not certain. This receptor was obtained from a woman aged 40-49 years in good health and CMV-seronegative. This CDR3 is CALEVRDNSPLHF. DNA of the CDR3: TGTGCCTTGGAGGTTAGGGATAATTCACCCCTCCACTTT.